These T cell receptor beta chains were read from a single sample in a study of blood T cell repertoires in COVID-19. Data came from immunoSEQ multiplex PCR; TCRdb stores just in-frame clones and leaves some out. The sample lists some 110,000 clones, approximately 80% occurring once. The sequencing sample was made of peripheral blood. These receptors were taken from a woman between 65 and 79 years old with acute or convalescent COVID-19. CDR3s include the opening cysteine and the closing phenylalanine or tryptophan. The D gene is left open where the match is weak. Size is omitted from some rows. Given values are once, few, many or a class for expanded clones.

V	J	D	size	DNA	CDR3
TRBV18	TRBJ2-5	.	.	TGTGCCAGCTCACCAACTACAGGGAGTCGGGAGACCCAGTACTTC	CASSPTTGSRETQYF
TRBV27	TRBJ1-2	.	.	TGTGCCAGCAGTTCCGCGGGAAGGGTATTGGATGGCTACACCTTC	CASSSAGRVLDGYTF
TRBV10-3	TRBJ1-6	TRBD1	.	TGTGCCATCAGTGGGACAGGTGAATCACCCCTCCACTTT	CAISGTGESPLHF
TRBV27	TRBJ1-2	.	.	TGTGCCAGCAGTCTAAGATCTGGGCCCTATGGCTACACCTTC	CASSLRSGPYGYTF
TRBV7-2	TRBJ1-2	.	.	TGTGCCAGCAGCTTATCAGGGACAATTAACTATGGCTACACCTTC	CASSLSGTINYGYTF
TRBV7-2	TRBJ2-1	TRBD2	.	TGTGCCAGCAGCCTATCCGGGGGGTCCTCCTACAATGAGCAGTTCTTC	CASSLSGGSSYNEQFF
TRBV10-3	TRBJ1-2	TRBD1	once	TGTGCCATCAGTACAGGGGGCGCAAGCTATGGCTACACCTTC	CAISTGGASYGYTF
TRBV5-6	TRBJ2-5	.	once	TGTGCCAGCAGCAGTCGGGGGGCTGGGGAGACCCAGTACTTC	CASSSRGAGETQYF
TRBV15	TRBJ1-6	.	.	TGTGCCACCAGCAGAGGTTATACAGGGTCGGATTCACCCCTCCACTTT	CATSRGYTGSDSPLHF
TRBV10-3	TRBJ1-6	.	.	TGTGCCATCAGTGACGGGTCCGAATCACCCCTCCACTTT	CAISDGSESPLHF
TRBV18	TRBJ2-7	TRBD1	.	TGTGCCAGCTCACCCTACTCGACAGGGTTCGAGCAGTACTTC	CASSPYSTGFEQYF
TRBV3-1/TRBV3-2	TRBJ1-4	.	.	TGTGCCAGCAGCCTCCCCTCGGCGGCAGGGGAGAATGAAAAACTGTTTTTT	CASSLPSAAGENEKLFF
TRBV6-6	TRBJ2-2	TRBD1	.	TGTGCCAGCAGTCCCCGGGACAGGGGCACCGGGGAGCTGTTTTTT	CASSPRDRGTGELFF
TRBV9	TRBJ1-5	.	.	TGTGCCAGCAGCGAAAAGGGGTGGATTGGGCAGCCCCAGCATTTT	CASSEKGWIGQPQHF
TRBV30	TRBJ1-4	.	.	TGTGCGGGAAGAGGGCAGGCTGGTGAAAAACTGTTTTTT	CAGRGQAGEKLFF
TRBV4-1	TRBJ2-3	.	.	TGCGCCAGCAGCCAAGGCGGGCGGCGTTCTACGCAGTATTTT	CASSQGGRRSTQYF
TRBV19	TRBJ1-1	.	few	TGTGCCAGTAGTACAAAATTTAACCTCGGCGGCCCTAGGACACCTGAAGCTTTCTTT	CASSTKFNLGGPRTPEAFF
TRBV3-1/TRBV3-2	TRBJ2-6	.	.	TGTGCCAGCAGCCAGGCCCCCAGTGACTCTGGGGCCAACGTCCTGACTTTC	CASSQAPSDSGANVLTF
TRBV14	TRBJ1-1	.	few	TGTGCCAGCAGCCGTTGGAGGACTGAAGCTTTCTTT	CASSRWRTEAFF
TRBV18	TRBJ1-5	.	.	TGTGCCAGCTCAGAACCGGGATCTTACAATCAGCCCCAGCATTTT	CASSEPGSYNQPQHF
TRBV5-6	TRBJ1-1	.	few	TGTGCCAGCAGCTTGGGACAGGTTATGAACACTGAAGCTTTCTTT	CASSLGQVMNTEAFF
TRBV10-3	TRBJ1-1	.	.	TGTGCCATCAGTGAGTCTGGGGCACTAAGGGGCACTGAAGCTTTCTTT	CAISESGALRGTEAFF
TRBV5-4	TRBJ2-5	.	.	TGTGCCAGCAGTGATGAGGGCCCCCAAGAGACCCAGTACTTC	CASSDEGPQETQYF
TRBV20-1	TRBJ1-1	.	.	TGCAGTGCGGTAACAGGGCCTGAAGCTTTCTTT	CSAVTGPEAFF